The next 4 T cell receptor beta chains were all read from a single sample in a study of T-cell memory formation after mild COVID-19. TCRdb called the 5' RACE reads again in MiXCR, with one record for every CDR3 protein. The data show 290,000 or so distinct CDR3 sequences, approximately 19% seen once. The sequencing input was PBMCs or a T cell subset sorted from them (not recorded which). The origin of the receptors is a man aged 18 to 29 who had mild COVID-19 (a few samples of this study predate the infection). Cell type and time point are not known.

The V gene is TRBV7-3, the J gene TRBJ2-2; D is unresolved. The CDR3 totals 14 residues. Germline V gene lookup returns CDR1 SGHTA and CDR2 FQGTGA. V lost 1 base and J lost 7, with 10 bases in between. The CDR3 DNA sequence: TGTGCCAGCAGCTTAAAGGCCTGGGTCGGGGAGCTGTTTTTT. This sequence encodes CASSLKAWVGELFF.

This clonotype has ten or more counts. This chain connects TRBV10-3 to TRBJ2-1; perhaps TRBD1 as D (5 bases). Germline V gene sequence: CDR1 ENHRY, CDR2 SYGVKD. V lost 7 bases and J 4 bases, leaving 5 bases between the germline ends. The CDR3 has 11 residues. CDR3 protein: CAIKGYNEQFF. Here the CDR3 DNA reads TGTGCCATCAAGGGGTACAATGAGCAGTTCTTC.

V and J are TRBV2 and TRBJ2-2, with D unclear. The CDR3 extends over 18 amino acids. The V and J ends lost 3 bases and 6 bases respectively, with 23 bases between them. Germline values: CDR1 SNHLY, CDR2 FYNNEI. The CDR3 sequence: CASSDRAGPPPTAGELFF. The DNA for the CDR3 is TGTGCCAGCAGTGATCGGGCAGGACCCCCCCCTACAGCCGGGGAGCTGTTTTTT.

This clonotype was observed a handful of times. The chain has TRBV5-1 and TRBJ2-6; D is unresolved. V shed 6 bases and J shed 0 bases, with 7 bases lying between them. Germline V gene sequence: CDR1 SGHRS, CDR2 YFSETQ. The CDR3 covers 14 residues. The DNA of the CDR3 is TGCGCCAGCAAAAGTAGCTCTGGGGCCAACGTCCTGACTTTC. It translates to CASKSSSGANVLTF.